The source of this T cell receptor beta chain is a study of T cell repertoires in cytomegalovirus infection. For the study at large: A matching HLA type, together with CMV infection, was signaled by public TCR beta signatures. Study findings and constraints: Within the response measured ex vivo, HLA-C-restricted CMV-specific TCR beta clonotypes were dominant. Totalled public TCR beta family frequency picked out people who carried CMV plus the relevant HLA.

V dropped 3 bases and J dropped 0 bases, with 9 bases sitting between them. CDR1 is DFQATT, CDR2 SNEGSKA, per germline (reference sequence). The CDR3 spans 14 residues. TCRdb reprocessed the reads with MiXCR, giving one entry per CDR3 protein. The table records about 890,000 distinct CDR3 sequences, more than 25% of them present only once. For this clonotype: Its antigen remains unknown.

This clonotype originated in a human donor in good health (CMV status not recorded). Some clones in this sample may be carry-over from other donors' samples. The chain couples TRBV20-1 to TRBJ2-1, with a weak D call TRBD2 (5 bases). Sequencing used cultured CD8+ T cells from PBMCs, obtained from culture after CMV antigen stimulation. CDR3 sequence: CSARGSPSYNEQFF. The CDR3 DNA reads as TGCAGTGCTAGGGGGAGCCCCTCCTACAATGAGCAGTTCTTC.